This TCR beta chain is drawn from a study of T-cell memory formation after mild COVID-19. Study-wide results and limits: The SARS-CoV-2 specificity of second-wave clones reaching peak at day 37 remained unverified. Clones contracting day 15 to 85 were balanced CD4/CD8; later expanders leaned CD4+. Several responding clones turned up in pre-infection memory, indicating that cross-reactive memory may have taken part.

V was trimmed by 5 bases and J by 6 bases, leaving 13 bases between them. The CDR3 is 14 amino acids. Germline lookup yields CDR1 ENHRY and CDR2 SYGVKD. Sample barcodes and UMIs were carried by the TCR alpha and TCR beta cDNA libraries that 5'RACE generated with constant-segment primers. TCRdb reanalysed the 5' RACE reads using MiXCR and keeps one entry per CDR3 protein. The sample shows about 560,000 distinct CDR3 sequences, roughly 22% of them seen only once. This clonotype showed up just a few times. Its specificity is unknown. The TCR originated in an adult woman who had mild COVID-19 (a few samples of this study predate the infection). Cell type and time point are not known. Material: PBMCs or a T cell subset sorted from them (not recorded which). This chain links TRBV10-3 with TRBJ2-2; D unresolved. CDR3 nucleotide sequence: TGTGCCATCAGTCCGGCAGGTGGACCCGGGGAGCTGTTTTTT. Encoded protein: CAISPAGGPGELFF.